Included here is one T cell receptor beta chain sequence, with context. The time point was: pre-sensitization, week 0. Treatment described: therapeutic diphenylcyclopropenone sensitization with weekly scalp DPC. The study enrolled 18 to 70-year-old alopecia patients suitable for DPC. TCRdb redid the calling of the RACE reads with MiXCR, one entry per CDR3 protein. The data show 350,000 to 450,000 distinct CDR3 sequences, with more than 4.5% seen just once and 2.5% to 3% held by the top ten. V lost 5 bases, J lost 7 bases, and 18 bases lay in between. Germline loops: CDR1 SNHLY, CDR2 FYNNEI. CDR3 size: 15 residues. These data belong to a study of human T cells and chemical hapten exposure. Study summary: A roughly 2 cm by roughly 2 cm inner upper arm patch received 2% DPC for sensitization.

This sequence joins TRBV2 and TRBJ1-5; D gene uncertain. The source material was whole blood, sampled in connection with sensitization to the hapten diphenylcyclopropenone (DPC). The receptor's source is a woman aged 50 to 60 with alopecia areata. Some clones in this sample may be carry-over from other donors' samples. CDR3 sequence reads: CASSPYRAKEQPQHF. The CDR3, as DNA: TGTGCCAGCAGTCCATACCGGGCGAAGGAACAGCCCCAGCATTTT.